These T cell receptor beta chains were read from a single sample in a study of monozygotic twins with cystic fibrosis. The table came from immunoSEQ multiplex PCR; TCRdb's copy has only in-frame clones and leaves some out. The table lists 12,000 to 15,000 clones, 70% to 90% of them singletons. Sequencing input: blood. These receptors were collected from a boy aged 5 to 17 with cystic fibrosis. Both conserved end residues are part of each CDR3. Each record gives: CDR3 length, D gene, V gene, clone size, J gene, CDR3 protein, CDR3 DNA. D genes are given only for firm matches. For some rows the clone size is stated as once, few or many, or as a class when expanded; others skip it.

cdr3_length: 14
d_call: NA
v_call: TRBV4-1
clone_size: NA
j_call: TRBJ1-5
cdr3_aa: CASSQAYSNQPQHF
cdr3_nt: TGCGCCAGCAGCCAAGCTTATAGCAATCAGCCCCAGCATTTT

cdr3_length: 12
d_call: NA
v_call: TRBV5-1
clone_size: NA
j_call: TRBJ2-3
cdr3_aa: CASSISTDTQYF
cdr3_nt: TGCGCCAGCAGCATTTCCACAGATACGCAGTATTTT

cdr3_length: 14
d_call: NA
v_call: TRBV7-2
clone_size: NA
j_call: TRBJ1-3
cdr3_aa: CASSLFSSGNTIYF
cdr3_nt: TGTGCCAGCAGCTTATTCAGCTCTGGAAACACCATATATTTT

cdr3_length: 16
d_call: TRBD2
v_call: TRBV7-9
clone_size: NA
j_call: TRBJ2-5
cdr3_aa: CASSLYRWGGQETQYF
cdr3_nt: TGTGCCAGCAGCTTATATAGGTGGGGGGGACAAGAGACCCAGTACTTC

cdr3_length: 16
d_call: NA
v_call: TRBV2
clone_size: NA
j_call: TRBJ1-1
cdr3_aa: CASSEGQYGWNTEAFF
cdr3_nt: TGTGCCAGCAGTGAAGGGCAGTATGGATGGAACACTGAAGCTTTCTTT

cdr3_length: 16
d_call: TRBD2
v_call: TRBV9
clone_size: NA
j_call: TRBJ2-1
cdr3_aa: CASSPRWGGSYNEQFF
cdr3_nt: TGTGCCAGCAGCCCGCGCTGGGGGGGTTCCTACAATGAGCAGTTCTTC

cdr3_length: 11
d_call: NA
v_call: TRBV20-1
clone_size: NA
j_call: TRBJ2-1
cdr3_aa: CSAQRLNEQFF
cdr3_nt: TGCAGTGCTCAGAGGCTCAATGAGCAGTTCTTC

cdr3_length: 12
d_call: NA
v_call: TRBV19
clone_size: NA
j_call: TRBJ1-2
cdr3_aa: CASSNWRIGYTF
cdr3_nt: TGTGCCAGTAGTAACTGGCGGATTGGCTACACCTTC

cdr3_length: 16
d_call: NA
v_call: TRBV27
clone_size: NA
j_call: TRBJ2-7
cdr3_aa: CASSLRAASTTYEQYF
cdr3_nt: TGTGCCAGCAGTTTACGGGCGGCTAGCACAACCTACGAGCAGTACTTC

cdr3_length: 16
d_call: NA
v_call: TRBV7-9
clone_size: NA
j_call: TRBJ2-3
cdr3_aa: CASSPPRQTSTDTQYF
cdr3_nt: TGTGCCAGCAGCCCCCCTCGACAGACCTCCACAGATACGCAGTATTTT

cdr3_length: 14
d_call: NA
v_call: TRBV10-1
clone_size: NA
j_call: TRBJ2-5
cdr3_aa: CASSRRGEQETQYF
cdr3_nt: TGCGCCAGCAGTCGGCGGGGTGAACAAGAGACCCAGTACTTC

cdr3_length: 17
d_call: NA
v_call: TRBV27
clone_size: NA
j_call: TRBJ2-2
cdr3_aa: CASSLLTNVDSTGELFF
cdr3_nt: TGTGCCAGCAGTTTATTGACTAACGTTGACAGCACCGGGGAGCTGTTTTTT

cdr3_length: 14
d_call: NA
v_call: TRBV5-6
clone_size: NA
j_call: TRBJ1-2
cdr3_aa: CASRAQGANYGYTF
cdr3_nt: TGTGCCAGCAGAGCGCAGGGAGCTAACTATGGCTACACCTTC

cdr3_length: 13
d_call: TRBD1
v_call: TRBV27
clone_size: NA
j_call: TRBJ1-2
cdr3_aa: CASGYDRAQGYTF
cdr3_nt: TGTGCCAGCGGATACGACAGGGCCCAGGGCTACACCTTC

cdr3_length: 15
d_call: TRBD2
v_call: TRBV19
clone_size: NA
j_call: TRBJ2-3
cdr3_aa: CASSTGTSVTDTQYF
cdr3_nt: TGTGCCAGTAGTACGGGGACTAGCGTGACAGATACGCAGTATTTT

cdr3_length: 16
d_call: TRBD1
v_call: TRBV7-6
clone_size: NA
j_call: TRBJ2-7
cdr3_aa: CASSPRTGASPYEQYF
cdr3_nt: TGTGCCAGCAGCCCCCGGACAGGAGCCTCCCCCTACGAGCAGTACTTC

cdr3_length: 15
d_call: NA
v_call: TRBV2
clone_size: once
j_call: TRBJ2-1
cdr3_aa: CASNQPPRPYNEQFF
cdr3_nt: TGTGCCAGCAACCAACCCCCGCGCCCCTACAATGAGCAGTTCTTC

cdr3_length: 16
d_call: TRBD1
v_call: TRBV7-9
clone_size: NA
j_call: TRBJ1-2
cdr3_aa: CASSPRGDTGGYGYTF
cdr3_nt: TGTGCCAGCAGCCCGAGGGGGGACACAGGGGGCTATGGCTACACCTTC

cdr3_length: 14
d_call: TRBD1
v_call: TRBV6-6
clone_size: NA
j_call: TRBJ2-7
cdr3_aa: CASSKTGTGGEQYF
cdr3_nt: TGTGCCAGCAGTAAAACCGGGACAGGGGGCGAGCAGTACTTC

cdr3_length: 14
d_call: NA
v_call: TRBV9
clone_size: NA
j_call: TRBJ2-7
cdr3_aa: CASSEGGHHYEQYF
cdr3_nt: TGTGCCAGCAGTGAGGGCGGACACCACTACGAGCAGTACTTC

cdr3_length: 13
d_call: NA
v_call: TRBV15
clone_size: NA
j_call: TRBJ2-3
cdr3_aa: CATSRDPADTQYF
cdr3_nt: TGTGCCACCAGCAGAGATCCCGCAGATACGCAGTATTTT

cdr3_length: 15
d_call: NA
v_call: TRBV19
clone_size: NA
j_call: TRBJ2-7
cdr3_aa: CASSAGTPQSHEQYF
cdr3_nt: TGTGCCAGTAGTGCTGGGACCCCCCAGTCCCACGAGCAGTACTTC

cdr3_length: 15
d_call: TRBD2
v_call: TRBV7-3
clone_size: NA
j_call: TRBJ2-1
cdr3_aa: CASSRLAGEVNEQFF
cdr3_nt: TGTGCCAGCAGCCGTTTGGCGGGGGAGGTCAATGAGCAGTTCTTC

cdr3_length: 14
d_call: NA
v_call: TRBV5-4
clone_size: NA
j_call: TRBJ2-1
cdr3_aa: CASSRRRLGNEQFF
cdr3_nt: TGTGCCAGCAGCCGGAGGCGGCTAGGCAATGAGCAGTTCTTC

cdr3_length: 13
d_call: NA
v_call: TRBV5-6
clone_size: NA
j_call: TRBJ2-3
cdr3_aa: CASSLRGLDTQYF
cdr3_nt: TGTGCCAGCAGCTTGCGGGGGTTAGATACGCAGTATTTT

cdr3_length: 14
d_call: NA
v_call: TRBV6-5
clone_size: NA
j_call: TRBJ2-3
cdr3_aa: CASSQGLSTDTQYF
cdr3_nt: TGTGCCAGCAGTCAGGGACTTTCCACAGATACGCAGTATTTT

cdr3_length: 14
d_call: NA
v_call: TRBV9
clone_size: NA
j_call: TRBJ2-3
cdr3_aa: CASSVEIGTDTQYF
cdr3_nt: TGTGCCAGCAGCGTAGAGATAGGGACAGATACGCAGTATTTT

cdr3_length: 15
d_call: TRBD2
v_call: TRBV5-1
clone_size: NA
j_call: TRBJ2-7
cdr3_aa: CASSLGLAGWYEQYF
cdr3_nt: TGCGCCAGCAGCTTGGGGCTAGCGGGATGGTACGAGCAGTACTTC

cdr3_length: 15
d_call: NA
v_call: TRBV10-2
clone_size: NA
j_call: TRBJ1-1
cdr3_aa: CASSGKGGRNTEAFF
cdr3_nt: TGCGCCAGCAGTGGAAAAGGGGGAAGGAACACTGAAGCTTTCTTT

cdr3_length: 14
d_call: NA
v_call: TRBV2
clone_size: NA
j_call: TRBJ2-3
cdr3_aa: CASSFSGNTDTQYF
cdr3_nt: TGTGCCAGCTCCTTCTCCGGGAACACAGATACGCAGTATTTT

cdr3_length: 17
d_call: NA
v_call: TRBV5-5
clone_size: NA
j_call: TRBJ2-7
cdr3_aa: CASSSLFSGTAIYEQYF
cdr3_nt: TGTGCCAGCAGCTCGTTATTTTCCGGGACGGCTATCTACGAGCAGTACTTC

cdr3_length: 16
d_call: NA
v_call: TRBV4-1
clone_size: NA
j_call: TRBJ2-2
cdr3_aa: CASRPGGGLNTGELFF
cdr3_nt: TGCGCCAGCAGACCCGGGGGCGGACTCAACACCGGGGAGCTGTTTTTT

cdr3_length: 15
d_call: NA
v_call: TRBV5-1
clone_size: NA
j_call: TRBJ1-2
cdr3_aa: CASRPSSRLHYGYTF
cdr3_nt: TGCGCCAGCAGGCCCTCCTCGAGACTGCACTATGGCTACACCTTC

cdr3_length: 14
d_call: NA
v_call: TRBV5-1
clone_size: NA
j_call: TRBJ2-5
cdr3_aa: CASRQGGAEETQYF
cdr3_nt: TGCGCCAGCAGGCAGGGGGGGGCCGAGGAGACCCAGTACTTC

cdr3_length: 15
d_call: NA
v_call: TRBV4-1
clone_size: NA
j_call: TRBJ1-4
cdr3_aa: CASSQGWKGDEKLFF
cdr3_nt: TGCGCCAGCAGCCAAGGCTGGAAAGGGGATGAAAAACTGTTTTTT

cdr3_length: 14
d_call: NA
v_call: TRBV5-1
clone_size: NA
j_call: TRBJ2-1
cdr3_aa: CASSPYSSYNEQFF
cdr3_nt: TGCGCCAGCAGCCCATACAGTTCCTACAATGAGCAGTTCTTC

cdr3_length: 15
d_call: TRBD1
v_call: TRBV5-1
clone_size: NA
j_call: TRBJ2-5
cdr3_aa: CASSLMVGGEETQYF
cdr3_nt: TGCGCCAGCAGCTTGATGGTAGGGGGCGAGGAGACCCAGTACTTC

cdr3_length: 15
d_call: NA
v_call: TRBV5-1
clone_size: NA
j_call: TRBJ2-3
cdr3_aa: CASSFFAGRGDTQYF
cdr3_nt: TGCGCCAGCAGCTTCTTCGCGGGGCGCGGTGATACGCAGTATTTT

cdr3_length: 12
d_call: TRBD1
v_call: TRBV28
clone_size: NA
j_call: TRBJ1-2
cdr3_aa: CASQQGLVGYTF
cdr3_nt: TGTGCCAGCCAACAGGGGTTGGTCGGCTACACCTTC

cdr3_length: 13
d_call: NA
v_call: TRBV29-1
clone_size: NA
j_call: TRBJ2-2
cdr3_aa: CSVEEGSTGELFF
cdr3_nt: TGCAGCGTTGAAGAGGGGAGCACCGGGGAGCTGTTTTTT

cdr3_length: 13
d_call: TRBD1
v_call: TRBV7-9
clone_size: once
j_call: TRBJ2-7
cdr3_aa: CASSWRQGYEQYF
cdr3_nt: TGTGCCAGCAGCTGGCGACAGGGGTACGAGCAGTACTTC

cdr3_length: 13
d_call: NA
v_call: TRBV28
clone_size: NA
j_call: TRBJ1-1
cdr3_aa: CASRRRSGTEAFF
cdr3_nt: TGTGCCAGCAGACGACGCAGTGGTACTGAAGCTTTCTTT

cdr3_length: 15
d_call: NA
v_call: TRBV2
clone_size: NA
j_call: TRBJ1-1
cdr3_aa: CASSEQGQTWTEAFF
cdr3_nt: TGTGCCAGCAGTGAACAGGGTCAAACGTGGACTGAAGCTTTCTTT

cdr3_length: 13
d_call: TRBD1
v_call: TRBV7-9
clone_size: NA
j_call: TRBJ1-2
cdr3_aa: CASSLVTGDGYTF
cdr3_nt: TGTGCCAGCAGCTTAGTTACAGGGGATGGCTACACCTTC

cdr3_length: 15
d_call: NA
v_call: TRBV28
clone_size: NA
j_call: TRBJ1-1
cdr3_aa: CASSLEDGGNTEAFF
cdr3_nt: TGTGCCAGCAGTCTTGAGGACGGGGGGAACACTGAAGCTTTCTTT

cdr3_length: 16
d_call: TRBD1
v_call: TRBV9
clone_size: NA
j_call: TRBJ1-3
cdr3_aa: CASSVGEGALGNTIYF
cdr3_nt: TGTGCCAGCAGCGTAGGCGAGGGGGCGCTAGGAAACACCATATATTTT

cdr3_length: 15
d_call: TRBD2
v_call: TRBV11-2
clone_size: NA
j_call: TRBJ2-5
cdr3_aa: CASSPLGRGGETQYF
cdr3_nt: TGTGCCAGCAGCCCCTTAGGACGGGGAGGGGAGACCCAGTACTTC

cdr3_length: 14
d_call: NA
v_call: TRBV4-1
clone_size: NA
j_call: TRBJ1-4
cdr3_aa: CASSQLGMNEKLFF
cdr3_nt: TGCGCCAGCAGCCAGCTTGGCATGAATGAAAAACTGTTTTTT

cdr3_length: 12
d_call: NA
v_call: TRBV9
clone_size: few
j_call: TRBJ2-1
cdr3_aa: CASSPRHNEQFF
cdr3_nt: TGTGCCAGCAGCCCACGGCACAATGAGCAGTTCTTC